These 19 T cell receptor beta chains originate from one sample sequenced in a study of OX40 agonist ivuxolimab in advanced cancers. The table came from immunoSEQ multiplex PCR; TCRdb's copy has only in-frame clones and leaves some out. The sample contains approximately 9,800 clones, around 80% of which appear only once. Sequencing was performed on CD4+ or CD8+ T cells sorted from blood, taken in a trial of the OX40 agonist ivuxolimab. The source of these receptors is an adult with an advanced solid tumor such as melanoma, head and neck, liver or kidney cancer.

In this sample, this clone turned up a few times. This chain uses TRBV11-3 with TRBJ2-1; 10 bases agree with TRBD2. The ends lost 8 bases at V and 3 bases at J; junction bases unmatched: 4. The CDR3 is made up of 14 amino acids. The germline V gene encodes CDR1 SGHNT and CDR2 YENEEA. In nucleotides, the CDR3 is TGTGCCAGCTCCATAGCGGGGGGCTACAATGAGCAGTTCTTC. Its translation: CASSIAGGYNEQFF.

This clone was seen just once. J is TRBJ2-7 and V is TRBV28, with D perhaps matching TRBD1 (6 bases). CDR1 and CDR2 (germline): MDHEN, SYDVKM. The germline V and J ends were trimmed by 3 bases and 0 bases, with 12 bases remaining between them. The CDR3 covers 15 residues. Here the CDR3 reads CASSLSTGSSYEQYF. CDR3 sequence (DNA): TGTGCCAGCAGTTTGAGCACAGGGAGCTCCTACGAGCAGTACTTC.

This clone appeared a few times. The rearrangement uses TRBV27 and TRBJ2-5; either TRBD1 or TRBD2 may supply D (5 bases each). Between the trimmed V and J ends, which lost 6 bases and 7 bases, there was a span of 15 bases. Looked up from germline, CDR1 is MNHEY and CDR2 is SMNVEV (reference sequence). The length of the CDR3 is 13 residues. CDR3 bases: TGTGCCAGCAGCCTGGGGGACCACAGGACCCAGTACTTC. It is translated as CASSLGDHRTQYF.

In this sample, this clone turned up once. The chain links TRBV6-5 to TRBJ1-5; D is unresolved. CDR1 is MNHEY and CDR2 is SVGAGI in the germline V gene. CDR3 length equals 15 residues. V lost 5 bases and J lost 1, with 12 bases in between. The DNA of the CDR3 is TGTGCCAGCAGTCCAGTTAAACGGAGCAATCAGCCCCAGCATTTT. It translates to CASSPVKRSNQPQHF.

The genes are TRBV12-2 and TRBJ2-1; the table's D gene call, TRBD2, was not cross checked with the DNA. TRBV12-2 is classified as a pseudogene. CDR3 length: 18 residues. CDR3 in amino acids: CASRLVGGSEGSYNEQFF. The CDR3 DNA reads TGTGCAAGTCGCTTAGTGGGCGGGAGTGAGGGCTCCTACAATGAGCAGTTCTTC.

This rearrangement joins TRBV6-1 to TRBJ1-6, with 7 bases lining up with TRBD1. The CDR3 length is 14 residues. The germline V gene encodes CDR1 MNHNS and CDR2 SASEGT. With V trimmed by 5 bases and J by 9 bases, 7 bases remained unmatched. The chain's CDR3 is CASSSDRVLSPLHF. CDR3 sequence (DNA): TGTGCCAGCAGTTCTGACAGGGTCCTTTCACCCCTCCACTTT.

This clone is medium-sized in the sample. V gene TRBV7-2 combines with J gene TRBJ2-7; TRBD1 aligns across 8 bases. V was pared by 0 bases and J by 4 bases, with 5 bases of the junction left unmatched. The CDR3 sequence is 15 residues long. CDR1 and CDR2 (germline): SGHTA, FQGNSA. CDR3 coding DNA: TGTGCCAGCAGCTTAGCGGGGACAGGCTGGTACGAGCAGTACTTC. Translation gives CASSLAGTGWYEQYF.

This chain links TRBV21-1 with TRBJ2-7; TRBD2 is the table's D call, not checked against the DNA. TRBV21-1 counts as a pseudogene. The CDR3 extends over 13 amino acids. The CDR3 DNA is TGTGCCAGCAGCGTGGGGACTAGCGATTGGAAGTACTTC. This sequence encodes CASSVGTSDWKYF.

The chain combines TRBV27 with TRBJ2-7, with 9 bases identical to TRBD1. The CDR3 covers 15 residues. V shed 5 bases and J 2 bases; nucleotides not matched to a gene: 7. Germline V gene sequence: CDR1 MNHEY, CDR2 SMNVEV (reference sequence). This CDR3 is CASSPWTGATYEQYF. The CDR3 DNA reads TGTGCCAGCAGTCCTTGGACAGGGGCAACCTACGAGCAGTACTTC.

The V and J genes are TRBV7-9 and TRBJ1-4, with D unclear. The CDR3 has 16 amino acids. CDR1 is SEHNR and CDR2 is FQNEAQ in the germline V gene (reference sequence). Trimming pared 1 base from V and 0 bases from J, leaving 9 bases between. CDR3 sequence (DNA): TGTGCCAGCAGCTTAGGTCCTGTTGCAACTAATGAAAAACTGTTTTTT. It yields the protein CASSLGPVATNEKLFF.

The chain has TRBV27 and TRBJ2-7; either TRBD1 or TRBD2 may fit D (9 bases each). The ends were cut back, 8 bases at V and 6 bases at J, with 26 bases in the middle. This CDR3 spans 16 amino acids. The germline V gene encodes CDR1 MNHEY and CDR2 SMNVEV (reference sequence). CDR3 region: CASGQGLAGLPLEQYF. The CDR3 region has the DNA TGTGCCAGCGGACAGGGGCTAGCGGGACTACCTCTCGAGCAGTACTTC.

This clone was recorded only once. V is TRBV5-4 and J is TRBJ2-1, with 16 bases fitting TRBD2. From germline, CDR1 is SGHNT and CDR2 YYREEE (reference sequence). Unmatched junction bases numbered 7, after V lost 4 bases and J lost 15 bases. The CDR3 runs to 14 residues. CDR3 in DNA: TGTGCCAGCAGCAGGGCGGGACTAGCGGGAGGGCGGTTCTTC. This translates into CASSRAGLAGGRFF. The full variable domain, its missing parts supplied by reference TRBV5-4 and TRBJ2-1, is ETGVTQSPTHLIKTRGQQVTLRCSSQSGHNTVSWYQQALGQGPQFIFQYYREEENGRGNFPPRFSGLQFPNYSSELNVNALELDDSALYLCASSRAGLAGGRFFGPGTRLTVL.

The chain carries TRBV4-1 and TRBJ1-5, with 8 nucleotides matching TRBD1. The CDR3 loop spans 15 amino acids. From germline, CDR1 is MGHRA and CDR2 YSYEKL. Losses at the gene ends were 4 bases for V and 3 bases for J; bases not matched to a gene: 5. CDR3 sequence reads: CASSLGQGYNQPQHF. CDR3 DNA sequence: TGCGCCAGCAGCCTTGGACAGGGCTACAATCAGCCCCAGCATTTT.

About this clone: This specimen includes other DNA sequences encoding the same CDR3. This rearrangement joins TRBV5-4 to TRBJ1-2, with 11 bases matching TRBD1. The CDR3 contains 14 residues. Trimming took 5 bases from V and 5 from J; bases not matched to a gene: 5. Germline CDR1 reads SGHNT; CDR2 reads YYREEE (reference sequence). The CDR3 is CASRGQGAGYGYTF. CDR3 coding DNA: TGTGCCAGCAGAGGACAGGGGGCAGGGTATGGCTACACCTTC.

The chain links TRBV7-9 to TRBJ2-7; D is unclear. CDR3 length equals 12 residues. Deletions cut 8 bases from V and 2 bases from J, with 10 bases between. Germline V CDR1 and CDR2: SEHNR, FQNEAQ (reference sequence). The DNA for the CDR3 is TGTGCCAGCGATGCCGGAACCTACGAGCAGTACTTC. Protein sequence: CASDAGTYEQYF.

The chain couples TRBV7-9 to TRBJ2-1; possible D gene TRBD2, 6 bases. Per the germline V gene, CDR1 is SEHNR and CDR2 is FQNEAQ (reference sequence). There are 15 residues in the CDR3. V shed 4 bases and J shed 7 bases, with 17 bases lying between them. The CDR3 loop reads CASSSRDSGVNEQFF. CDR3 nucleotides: TGTGCCAGCAGCTCCCGGGACTCCGGAGTGAATGAGCAGTTCTTC.

CDR3 protein: CASSPQGGETQYF. In DNA, the CDR3 is TGTGCCAGCAGCCCACAGGGAGGAGAGACCCAGTACTTC. The chain employs TRBV7-9 and TRBJ2-5; D is possibly TRBD1 or TRBD2 (6 bases each). Germline CDR1 reads SEHNR; CDR2 reads FQNEAQ (reference sequence). The V and J ends lost 5 bases and 4 bases respectively, with 11 bases between them. This CDR3 is 13 amino acids long.

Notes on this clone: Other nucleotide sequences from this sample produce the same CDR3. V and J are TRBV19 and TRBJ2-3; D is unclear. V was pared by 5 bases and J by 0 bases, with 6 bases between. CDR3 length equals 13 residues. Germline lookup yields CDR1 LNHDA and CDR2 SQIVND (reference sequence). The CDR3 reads CASSGTSTDTQYF. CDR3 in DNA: TGTGCCAGTAGTGGAACAAGCACAGATACGCAGTATTTT.

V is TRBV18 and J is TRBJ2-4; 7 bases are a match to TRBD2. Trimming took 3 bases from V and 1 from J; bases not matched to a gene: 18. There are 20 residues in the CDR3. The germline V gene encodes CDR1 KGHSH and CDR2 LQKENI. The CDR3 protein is CASSPSQRGRGESAKNIQYF. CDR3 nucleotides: TGTGCCAGCTCACCCTCGCAGCGAGGGAGGGGAGAGAGCGCCAAAAACATTCAGTACTTC.